The 17 T cell receptor beta chains below come from one sample, sequenced in a study of human T cells and chemical hapten exposure. Time point meaning: pre-sensitization, week 0. As to treatment: therapeutic diphenylcyclopropenone sensitization with weekly scalp DPC. In TCRdb, the RACE reads were re-called with MiXCR into one record per CDR3 protein. Found here are about 120,000 distinct CDR3 sequences, about 13% of them singletons; the top ten hold around 2.8%. This material consisted of whole blood, taken in connection with sensitization to the hapten diphenylcyclopropenone (DPC). These TCRs come from a woman younger than 30 with alopecia areata. Some clones in this sample may be carry-over from other donors' samples.

CDR3 in amino acids: CASSQGTGDEQYF. The CDR3 nucleotides are TGCGCCAGCAGCCAAGGTACTGGTGACGAGCAGTACTTC. The rearrangement joins TRBV4-3 to TRBJ2-7; D not resolved. With 1 base removed from V and 5 bases from J, the gap between germline ends came to 9 bases. This CDR3 has 13 residues. CDR1 LGHNA and CDR2 YSLEER come from the germline V gene.

V gene TRBV6-5 combines with J gene TRBJ2-1; TRBD2 agrees at 13 bases. CDR1 MNHEY and CDR2 SVGAGI come from the germline V gene. V shed 5 bases and J 3 bases; nucleotides not matched to a gene: 4. The CDR3 spans 16 residues. CDR3 coding DNA: TGTGCCAGCAGTCGGGGACTAGCGGGGAACTACAATGAGCAGTTCTTC. This translates into CASSRGLAGNYNEQFF.

This clonotype was counted ten times or more. The V call is TRBV7-9, the J call TRBJ1-2, with 7 nucleotides matching TRBD1. CDR3 size: 13 residues. The V segment lost 3 bases and the J segment 3 bases; nucleotides outside the gene matches: 1. Germline CDR1 is SEHNR and CDR2 is FQNEAQ (reference sequence). CDR3 region: CASSFGQDYGYTF. In DNA form, the CDR3 reads TGTGCCAGCAGCTTTGGACAGGACTATGGCTACACCTTC.

V usage is TRBV20-1 and J usage is TRBJ2-3; D uncertain. The CDR3 runs 13 residues. V dropped 6 bases and J dropped 1 base, with 11 bases sitting between them. Per germline, CDR1 DFQATT and CDR2 SNEGSKA (reference sequence). The CDR3 DNA reads TGCAGTGCCCCCTCCGTAGGCACAGATACGCAGTATTTT. Its translation is CSAPSVGTDTQYF.

This chain connects TRBV7-6 to TRBJ2-5; D is ambiguous. Germline assignment: CDR1 SGHVS and CDR2 FNYEAQ. V dropped 0 bases and J dropped 3 bases, with 11 bases sitting between them. The CDR3 totals 15 residues. The CDR3 region has the DNA TGTGCCAGCAGCTTAGCGTTGTGGGGTGAAGAGACCCAGTACTTC. It encodes CASSLALWGEETQYF. The full variable domain, its missing parts supplied by reference TRBV7-6 and TRBJ2-5, is GAGVSQSPRYKVTKRGQDVALRCDPISGHVSLYWYRQALGQGPEFLTYFNYEAQQDKSGLPNDRFSAERPEGSISTLTIQRTEQRDSAMYRCASSLALWGEETQYFGPGTRLLVL.

The chain joins TRBV11-3 to TRBJ2-1; possible D gene TRBD1, 6 bases. The CDR3 runs 12 residues. V was cut by 1 base and J by 13 bases, with 11 bases left in between. Germline loops: CDR1 SGHNT, CDR2 YENEEA. The CDR3 sequence is CASSLGPGTQFF. CDR3 DNA: TGTGCCAGCAGCTTAGGACCCGGGACACAGTTCTTC.

This clonotype showed up many times. This sequence joins TRBV2 and TRBJ1-6; possibly TRBD1 for D (5 bases). The length of the CDR3 is 15 residues. Trimming shortened V by 6 bases and J by 8 bases, and 17 bases separated the two germline ends. CDR1 and CDR2 (germline): SNHLY, FYNNEI. As DNA, the CDR3 is TGTGCCAGCAGCCGCGGGCGGGGCCGAGATTCACCCCTCCACTTT. Translating gives CASSRGRGRDSPLHF. The entire variable domain, with the rest obtained from reference TRBV2 and TRBJ1-6, is as follows: EPEVTQTPSHQVTQMGQEVILRCVPISNHLYFYWYRQILGQKVEFLVSFYNNEISEKSEIFDDQFSVERPDGSNFTLKIRSTKLEDSAMYFCASSRGRGRDSPLHFGNGTRLTVT.

As to this clonotype: Germline and junction disagree at one end, which may indicate a read error. The rearrangement uses TRBV2 and TRBJ2-1; no definite D call. In germline, CDR1 is SNHLY, CDR2 FYNNEI. This CDR3 has 15 amino acids. Here the CDR3 DNA reads TGTGCCAGCAGTGAATCTCCGATCGGTGGAAATGTGCAGTTCTTC. Its protein is CASSESPIGGNVQFF. The full variable domain, its missing parts supplied by reference TRBV2 and TRBJ2-1, is EPEVTQTPSHQVTQMGQEVILRCVPISNHLYFYWYRQILGQKVEFLVSFYNNEISEKSEIFDDQFSVERPDGSNFTLKIRSTKLEDSAMYFCASSESPIGGNVQFFGPGTRLTVL.

J is TRBJ2-2 and V is TRBV5-5, with D perhaps TRBD2 (6 bases). The germline gives CDR1 SGHKS, CDR2 YYEKEE (reference sequence). Trimming took 4 bases from V and 7 from J, leaving 20 bases between them. The CDR3 totals 16 residues. The CDR3 here is CASSLGPGLLDGELFF. CDR3 coding DNA: TGTGCCAGCAGCCTGGGGCCGGGACTGCTCGACGGGGAGCTGTTTTTT.

The chain uses TRBV4-3 and TRBJ2-3; D is unclear. V was cut by 1 base and J by 4 bases, with 6 bases left in between. The CDR3 runs to 13 residues. The germline gives CDR1 LGHNA, CDR2 YSLEER. CDR3: CASSQAFADTQYF. CDR3 nucleotide sequence: TGCGCCAGCAGCCAAGCGTTTGCAGATACGCAGTATTTT.

This clonotype has just a few counts. The chain combines TRBV7-9 with TRBJ1-2, with D tentatively TRBD1 (6 bases). The CDR3 is 15 amino acids. Germline V CDR1 and CDR2: SEHNR, FQNEAQ (reference sequence). Trimming stripped 1 base from V and 2 bases from J, with 11 bases between. The CDR3, as DNA: TGTGCCAGCAGCTTAGTTACAGGGATCAACTATGGCTACACCTTC. This gives the protein CASSLVTGINYGYTF.

This clonotype has only a few counts. The chain recombines TRBV11-2 with TRBJ2-7; weak D call: TRBD2 (6 bases). V gave up 5 bases and J gave up 0 bases, with 14 bases separating them. CDR3 length equals 15 residues. Germline CDR1 SGHAT, CDR2 FQNNGV. For the CDR3, the DNA is TGTGCCAGCAGCCCCGGGAGCGGCCTCTCCTACGAGCAGTACTTC. It is translated as CASSPGSGLSYEQYF.

This clonotype came up once. The V call is TRBV20-1, the J call TRBJ1-2; D is possibly TRBD1 (5 bases). The CDR3 contains 14 residues. Per the germline V gene, CDR1 is DFQATT and CDR2 is SNEGSKA (reference sequence). The germline V and J ends were trimmed by 3 bases and 3 bases, with 14 bases remaining between them. The CDR3 is CSASPSRGYYGYTF. DNA for the CDR3: TGCAGTGCTAGCCCCTCTAGGGGATACTATGGCTACACCTTC.

This clonotype was observed at least ten times. This chain uses TRBV28 with TRBJ1-1; TRBD1 might be the D (5 bases). The CDR3 runs to 16 residues. V was trimmed by 4 bases and J by 0 bases, leaving 15 bases between them. CDR1 is MDHEN, CDR2 SYDVKM, per germline. The CDR3 DNA reads as TGTGCCAGCAGTTCGGGGGGGTCCGGAATGAACACTGAAGCTTTCTTT. Protein product: CASSSGGSGMNTEAFF.

This chain links TRBV7-2 with TRBJ1-1; tentative D call: TRBD1 (5 bases). The CDR3 consists of 16 residues. V was shortened by 3 bases and J by 0 bases, with 14 bases between the two germline ends. CDR1 is SGHTA and CDR2 is FQGNSA in the germline V gene. CDR3 sequence reads: CASSFQGRGLNTEAFF. As DNA, the CDR3 is TGTGCCAGCAGCTTCCAGGGTAGAGGGTTGAACACTGAAGCTTTCTTT.

This clonotype has only a few counts. The CDR3 coding sequence is TGTGCCAGCAGTTTGGGGGACGGGAATCAGCCCCAGCATTTT. It specifies CASSLGDGNQPQHF. The chain combines TRBV6-2 or TRBV6-3 with TRBJ1-5, with D perhaps TRBD1 (5 bases). Germline values: CDR1 MNHEY, CDR2 SVGEGT. The CDR3 totals 14 residues. With 4 bases removed from V and 4 bases from J, the gap between germline ends came to 11 bases.

This clonotype was seen only a few times. The chain joins TRBV7-8 to TRBJ2-1; D might be TRBD2 (6 bases). This CDR3 has 16 amino acids. Trimming pared 5 bases from V and 2 bases from J, leaving 16 bases between. CDR1 is SGHVS, CDR2 FQNEAQ, per germline. For the CDR3, the DNA is TGTGCCAGCAGCGCGGGACTCGAAGACCCCTACAATGAGCAGTTCTTC. It encodes CASSAGLEDPYNEQFF.